This TCR beta chain stems from a study of T-cell reconstitution after alpha-beta-depleted transplantation in children. Findings and caveats of the study: Surviving recipient T cells and thymic progenitors produced the high day-60 TCRbeta diversity seen in some patients. Newly produced T cells mostly provided counts and TCRbeta diversity after one year, as hyperexpanded clones declined. The origin of alpha-beta T cells about two months after transplant was reportedly several hundred expanded graft clones.

This clonotype was seen repeatedly, ten times or more. Its antigen is unidentified. For TCRbeta, the library was prepared with unique molecular identifiers. TCRdb redid the calling of the PCR reads with MiXCR, one entry per CDR3 protein. The sample contains about 300,000 distinct CDR3 sequences, just over 7.5% of which appear only once. This CDR3 region has 14 residues. CDR1 and CDR2 from the germline V gene are MNHEY and SVGAGI. Trimming stripped 3 bases from V and 10 bases from J, with 16 bases between. The V call is TRBV6-5, the J call TRBJ2-1, with D maybe TRBD2 (6 bases). The receptor comes from a female patient between 2 and 10 years old who had a stem cell transplant for Fanconi anemia, so the T cells may come from the graft donor. This specimen consisted of peripheral blood, obtained 360 days after TCRalphabeta/CD19-depleted stem cell transplant. The CDR3 sequence: CASSYSRDAGEQFF. The CDR3 coding sequence is TGTGCCAGCAGTTATAGTAGGGACGCGGGGGAGCAGTTCTTC.